These 23 T cell receptor beta chains were all obtained from the same sample, sequenced in a study of blood T cell repertoires in COVID-19 (TCRdb year 2020). The library was produced with the immunoSEQ multiplex PCR assay. As stored in TCRdb, this immuneACCESS dataset retains in-frame rearrangements with V and J assigned. A fraction of the clones does not appear; measured against another copy, unresolved V genes explain less than half of the discrepancy, and the remainder lacks a known reason. In this sample the table shows 200,000 to 300,000 clones, around nine tenths of which occur a single time. The ten biggest clones cover less than 3% of the sample. The sample consisted of PBMCs or T cells enriched from blood (not recorded which). All receptors derive from a woman younger than 35 who had recovered from COVID-19.

The chain links TRBV28 to TRBJ1-5; TRBD1 matches at 8 bases. J was trimmed by 2 bases and V by 6 bases; bases with no gene match: 6. This CDR3 is built from 15 residues. Germline V gene sequence: CDR1 MDHEN, CDR2 SYDVKM. CDR3 in amino acids: CASSPSGGGNQPQHF. The CDR3, as DNA: TGTGCCAGCAGCCCTTCAGGGGGCGGCAATCAGCCCCAGCATTTT.

The rearrangement links TRBV6-4 to TRBJ2-2, with TRBD2 matching over 13 bases. Germline CDR1 reads MRHNA; CDR2 reads SNTAGT. V lost 4 bases, J lost 5 bases, and 10 bases stayed unmatched. The CDR3 is 18 amino acids. CDR3 sequence (DNA): TGTGCCAGCAGTGCCTTAGGACTAGCGGGAGTGAAGACCGGGGAGCTGTTTTTT. It translates to CASSALGLAGVKTGELFF.

The rearrangement joins TRBV9 to TRBJ2-3, with unresolved D. Germline lookup yields CDR1 SGDLS and CDR2 YYNGEE. The CDR3 is 12 residues long. Trimming pared 0 bases from V and 6 bases from J, leaving 5 bases between. CDR3 protein: CASSVVEDTQYF. For the CDR3, the DNA is TGTGCCAGCAGCGTAGTTGAGGATACGCAGTATTTT.

The CDR3 loop is CATGPGQSTDTQYF. The DNA of the CDR3 is TGTGCCACCGGACCGGGACAGAGCACAGATACGCAGTATTTT. V usage is TRBV24-1 and J usage is TRBJ2-3; 7 nucleotides agree with TRBD1. This CDR3 has 14 residues. V lost 9 bases and J lost 0; bases outside the gene matches: 5. CDR1 and CDR2 from the germline V gene are KGHDR and SFDVKD.

This chain links TRBV29-1 with TRBJ2-7; 9 positions agree with TRBD2. CDR1 SQVTM and CDR2 ANQGSEA come from the germline V gene. V lost 7 bases, J lost 0 bases, and 4 bases stayed unmatched. The CDR3 spans 13 residues. CDR3 residues: CSAASGDSYEQYF. In nucleotides, the CDR3 is TGCAGCGCCGCTAGCGGGGACTCCTACGAGCAGTACTTC.

The gene calls are TRBV6-5 and TRBJ2-6; D not resolved. Trimming pared 6 bases from V and 3 bases from J, leaving 6 bases between. The CDR3 is 13 amino acids. The V gene's germline CDR1 is MNHEY and CDR2 SVGAGI. CDR3 sequence: CASSRSGANVLTF. The CDR3 bases are TGTGCCAGCAGCCGCAGTGGGGCCAACGTCCTGACTTTC.

The chain employs TRBV5-8 and TRBJ2-7, with D perhaps matching TRBD1 (6 bases). Trimming cost V 0 bases and J 2 bases, with 15 bases left between them. The CDR3 spans 16 residues. CDR1 is SGHTS, CDR2 YDEGEE, per germline. The CDR3, as DNA: TGTGCCAGCAGCTTGGAGGCGACAGGTATCCCCTACGAGCAGTACTTC. Protein sequence: CASSLEATGIPYEQYF.

This chain uses TRBV5-4 with TRBJ2-3; TRBD2 matches at 12 bases. Germline V gene lookup returns CDR1 SGHNT and CDR2 YYREEE (reference sequence). The length of the CDR3 is 16 residues. V trimming: 4 bases; J trimming: 3 bases; junction bases outside the gene matches: 6. CDR3 sequence (DNA): TGTGCCAGCAGCCCCGGACTAGCGGGACGAACAGATACGCAGTATTTT. Protein: CASSPGLAGRTDTQYF. Together with reference TRBV5-4 and TRBJ2-3, the CDR3 gives the full variable domain: ETGVTQSPTHLIKTRGQQVTLRCSSQSGHNTVSWYQQALGQGPQFIFQYYREEENGRGNFPPRFSGLQFPNYSSELNVNALELDDSALYLCASSPGLAGRTDTQYFGPGTRLTVL.

The CDR3 spells CASSLVGQGMYEQYF. For the CDR3, the DNA is TGTGCCAGCAGCCTGGTGGGACAGGGTATGTACGAGCAGTACTTC. The chain uses TRBV28 and TRBJ2-7; 9 bases map to TRBD1. Germline assignment: CDR1 MDHEN and CDR2 SYDVKM. V was pared by 6 bases and J by 4 bases, with 10 bases of the junction left unmatched. The CDR3 consists of 15 residues.

CDR3: CASSQDWGVELFF. The CDR3, as DNA: TGCGCCAGCAGCCAAGATTGGGGAGTGGAGCTGTTTTTT. This sequence joins TRBV4-1 and TRBJ2-2, with a possible D match to TRBD2 (5 bases). The CDR3 contains 13 residues. The germline V and J ends were trimmed by 0 bases and 10 bases, with 9 bases remaining between them. Germline values: CDR1 MGHRA, CDR2 YSYEKL.

The gene calls are TRBV27 and TRBJ2-7; the D gene is possibly TRBD1 (6 bases). The CDR3 spans 14 residues. Germline lookup yields CDR1 MNHEY and CDR2 SMNVEV (reference sequence). V shed 6 bases and J shed 3 bases, with 15 bases lying between them. DNA for the CDR3: TGTGCCAGCAGCTCCCTTCCGGACAGCTACGAGCAGTACTTC. Amino acids: CASSSLPDSYEQYF.

The J gene is TRBJ2-1, the V gene TRBV4-2; 14 positions match TRBD2. The V segment lost 4 bases and the J segment 6 bases; nucleotides outside the gene matches: 11. The CDR3 is 18 amino acids. Germline V lookup: CDR1 LGHNA, CDR2 YNFKEQ. CDR3 in amino acids: CASSRGDSGTSGSNEQFF. CDR3 sequence (DNA): TGTGCCAGCAGCCGAGGGGATTCCGGGACTAGCGGGAGCAATGAGCAGTTCTTC.

This chain connects TRBV7-9 to TRBJ2-3, with D possibly matching TRBD2 (6 bases). CDR1 is SEHNR, CDR2 FQNEAQ, per germline (reference sequence). The V and J ends lost 7 bases and 1 base respectively, with 15 bases between them. The CDR3 spans 15 residues. In DNA, the CDR3 is TGTGCCAGCACTACGGCCAAGCGGGGCACAGATACGCAGTATTTT. Encoded protein: CASTTAKRGTDTQYF. Supplemented by reference TRBV7-9 and TRBJ2-3, the full variable domain reads DTGVSQNPRHKITKRGQNVTFRCDPISEHNRLYWYRQTLGQGPEFLTYFQNEAQLEKSRLLSDRFSAERPKGSFSTLEIQRTEQGDSAMYLCASTTAKRGTDTQYFGPGTRLTVL.

The gene calls are TRBV27 and TRBJ1-4; unclear D gene. Per germline, CDR1 MNHEY and CDR2 SMNVEV (reference sequence). The CDR3 length is 15 residues. The V gene lost 4 bases and the J gene lost 8 bases, with 17 bases spanning the gap. CDR3 DNA sequence: TGTGCCAGCAGTTCCGGCGGAGGGAGGAGAGAAAAACTGTTTTTT. Its translation: CASSSGGGRREKLFF.

This chain links TRBV27 with TRBJ1-4; D may be TRBD1 (5 bases). The V and J ends lost 6 bases and 5 bases respectively, with 16 bases between them. Germline-derived CDR1 and CDR2 are MNHEY and SMNVEV (reference sequence). This CDR3 has 15 amino acids. The CDR3 nucleotides are TGTGCCAGCAGCCCAGTCGGGGGACCAAATGAAAAACTGTTTTTT. This sequence encodes CASSPVGGPNEKLFF.

The rearrangement uses TRBV12-3 or TRBV12-4 and TRBJ1-2, with a possible D match to TRBD1 (5 bases). V was cut by 9 bases and J by 6 bases, with 17 bases left in between. The CDR3 covers 13 residues. For the CDR3, the DNA is TGTGCCAGTAAGGTGTTGACAGATGATGGCTACACCTTC. Its translation is CASKVLTDDGYTF.

The chain links TRBV7-3 to TRBJ2-1; 7 nucleotides line up with TRBD2. The V and J ends lost 2 bases and 7 bases, in that order; junction bases with no gene match: 8. The CDR3 loop spans 15 amino acids. The germline gives CDR1 SGHTA, CDR2 FQGTGA. As DNA, the CDR3 is TGTGCCAGCAGCTTATCCTGGCGACTAGCTAATGAGCAGTTCTTC. Translation: CASSLSWRLANEQFF.

The V gene is TRBV6-1, the J gene TRBJ2-7; no clear D gene. The CDR3 consists of 13 residues. V lost 1 base and J lost 2, with 6 bases in between. Germline CDR1 reads MNHNS; CDR2 reads SASEGT. Written as DNA, the CDR3 is TGTGCCAGCAGTGAAGACTACCCCTACGAGCAGTACTTC. As protein: CASSEDYPYEQYF.

The V call is TRBV7-3, the J call TRBJ2-7; TRBD2 might be the D (6 bases). This CDR3 has 15 residues. Trimming left V 1 base short and J 3 bases short, with 13 bases between. Germline CDR1 SGHTA, CDR2 FQGTGA. CDR3 loop: CASSLNGGLGYEQYF. CDR3 DNA sequence: TGTGCCAGCAGCTTAAACGGGGGTCTTGGCTACGAGCAGTACTTC.

The chain joins TRBV3-1 (or the pseudogene TRBV3-2) to TRBJ2-1; 7 positions match TRBD1. Germline lookup yields CDR1 LGHDT and CDR2 YNNKEL (reference sequence). The CDR3 is 17 residues long. The trim removed 4 bases at V and 7 bases at J, leaving 16 bases unmatched. The CDR3 here is CASSLGQVGWAGNEQFF. CDR3 coding DNA: TGTGCCAGCAGCCTCGGACAGGTCGGGTGGGCTGGTAATGAGCAGTTCTTC.

The chain recombines TRBV19 with TRBJ2-2; 9 nucleotides match TRBD1. This CDR3 region has 16 residues. CDR1 is LNHDA, CDR2 SQIVND, per germline (reference sequence). V was pared by 3 bases and J by 5 bases, with 7 bases of the junction left unmatched. CDR3 sequence (DNA): TGTGCCAGTAGTATTTTTTTGGGACAGGGTACCGGGGAGCTGTTTTTT. Its translation: CASSIFLGQGTGELFF.

Remarks on this clone: The same CDR3 arises from other DNA sequences in this sample as well. The chain uses TRBV5-1 and TRBJ1-1; D is unresolved. Germline CDR1 and CDR2: SGHRS and YFSETQ. The CDR3 sequence is 13 residues long. V was trimmed by 0 bases and J by 1 base, leaving 4 bases between them. CDR3 in DNA: TGCGCCAGCAGCTTGGGGGCGAACACTGAAGCTTTCTTT. It translates to CASSLGANTEAFF.

The V call is TRBV3-1 (or the pseudogene TRBV3-2), the J call TRBJ1-3; D not resolved. Trimming took 2 bases from V and 0 from J, leaving 8 bases between them. The length of the CDR3 is 15 residues. The V gene's germline CDR1 is LGHDT and CDR2 YNNKEL (reference sequence). CDR3 nucleotides: TGTGCCAGCAGCCAAATTCTTAACTCTGGAAACACCATATATTTT. It encodes CASSQILNSGNTIYF.